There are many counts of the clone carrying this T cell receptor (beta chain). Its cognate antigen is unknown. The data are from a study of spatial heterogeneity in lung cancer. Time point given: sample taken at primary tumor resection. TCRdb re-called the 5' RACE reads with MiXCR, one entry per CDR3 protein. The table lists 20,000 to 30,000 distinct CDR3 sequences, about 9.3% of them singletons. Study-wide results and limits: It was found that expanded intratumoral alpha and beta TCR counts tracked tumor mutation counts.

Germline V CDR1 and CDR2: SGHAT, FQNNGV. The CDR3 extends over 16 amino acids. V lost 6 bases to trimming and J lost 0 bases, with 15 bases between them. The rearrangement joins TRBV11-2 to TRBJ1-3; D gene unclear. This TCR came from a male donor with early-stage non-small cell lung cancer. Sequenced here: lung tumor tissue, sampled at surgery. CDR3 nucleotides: TGTGCCAGCAGGACGGCACTTGGGGTCTCTGGAAACACCATATATTTT. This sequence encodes CASRTALGVSGNTIYF.